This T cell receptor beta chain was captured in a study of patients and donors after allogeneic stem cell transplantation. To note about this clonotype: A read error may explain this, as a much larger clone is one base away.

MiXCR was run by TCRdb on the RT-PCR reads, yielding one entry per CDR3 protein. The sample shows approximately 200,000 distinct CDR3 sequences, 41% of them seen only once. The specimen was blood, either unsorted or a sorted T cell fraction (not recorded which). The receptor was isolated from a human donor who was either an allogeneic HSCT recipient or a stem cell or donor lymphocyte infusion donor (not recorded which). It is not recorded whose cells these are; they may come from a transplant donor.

The CDR3 loop reads CASSINSGNTIYF. CDR3 coding DNA: TGTGCCAGCAGTATAAACTCTGGAAACACCATATATTTT. The chain joins TRBV27 to TRBJ1-3; D gene ambiguous. V lost 5 bases to trimming and J lost 0 bases, with 5 bases between them. Germline CDR1 and CDR2: MNHEY and SMNVEV (reference sequence). The CDR3 contains 13 residues.